A single sample is the source of the 17 T cell receptor beta chains below, sequenced in a study of T cell changes during pregnancy in multiple sclerosis. Produced via immunoSEQ multiplex PCR; TCRdb's table is partial and in-frame only. The sample contains approximately 59,000 clones, 85% to 95% of which appear only once. The sample consisted of CD4+ T cells from peripheral blood mononuclear cells, taken before pregnancy. All receptors come from a female donor with multiple sclerosis, enrolled in a pregnancy study.

V and J are TRBV30 and TRBJ1-5; perhaps TRBD1 as D (6 bases). The CDR3 contains 13 residues. Germline V gene data show CDR1 as GTSNPN and CDR2 as SVGIG (reference sequence). Trimming pared 3 bases from V and 1 base from J, leaving 7 bases between. CDR3 protein: CAWSTGSNQPQHF. The CDR3 nucleotides are TGTGCCTGGAGCACAGGGAGCAATCAGCCCCAGCATTTT.

The rearrangement joins TRBV11-2 to TRBJ1-1, with a tentative D call TRBD1 (6 bases). The CDR3 sequence is 17 residues long. CDR1 is SGHAT, CDR2 FQNNGV, per germline. The V and J ends lost 3 bases and 3 bases respectively, with 20 bases between them. For the CDR3, the DNA is TGTGCCAGCAGCTTCTTCACAGGGCGTGGAAGATACACTGAAGCTTTCTTT. Translated: CASSFFTGRGRYTEAFF.

The chain has TRBV27 and TRBJ2-1, with D tentatively TRBD2 (5 bases). Per the germline V gene, CDR1 is MNHEY and CDR2 is SMNVEV (reference sequence). Trimming took 5 bases from V and 5 from J, leaving 13 bases between them. The CDR3 spans 14 residues. CDR3 sequence reads: CASSVLASHNEQFF. The CDR3 nucleotides are TGTGCCAGCAGTGTCCTAGCCTCTCACAATGAGCAGTTCTTC.

V and J are TRBV28 and TRBJ1-4; TRBD1 matches at 7 bases. Germline V lookup: CDR1 MDHEN, CDR2 SYDVKM. The CDR3 is 18 amino acids. The V gene end was trimmed by 6 bases and the J gene end by 7 bases; junction bases not matched to a gene: 20. The CDR3 DNA reads TGTGCCAGCAGCTTTCCAGGACAGGTTGCCCGACATGGTGAAAAACTGTTTTTT. Translation: CASSFPGQVARHGEKLFF.

The chain joins TRBV5-1 to TRBJ1-1; 12 bases line up with TRBD1. The CDR3 covers 18 residues. J gave up 4 bases and V 4 bases, and 14 bases lay outside the gene matches. In germline, CDR1 is SGHRS, CDR2 YFSETQ. CDR3 sequence (DNA): TGCGCCAGCAGCATGCCGGGACAGGGGGCGCGGGTGCCCACTGAAGCTTTCTTT. Its protein is CASSMPGQGARVPTEAFF.

The V call is TRBV5-1, the J call TRBJ1-5; tentative D call: TRBD1 (5 bases). Trimming cost V 2 bases and J 7 bases, with 13 bases left between them. This CDR3 region has 14 residues. Per the germline V gene, CDR1 is SGHRS and CDR2 is YFSETQ. This CDR3 is CASSFFGGEQPQHF. As DNA, the CDR3 is TGCGCCAGCAGCTTTTTCGGGGGTGAACAGCCCCAGCATTTT.

The V call is TRBV14, the J call TRBJ2-5; D is perhaps TRBD1 (5 bases). CDR1 and CDR2 from the germline V gene are SGHDN and FVKESK. The CDR3 is 15 amino acids. V lost 4 bases, J lost 5 bases, and 17 bases lay in between. The CDR3 loop reads CASSLIWGTGETQYF. The CDR3 DNA sequence: TGTGCCAGCAGCCTCATTTGGGGCACCGGGGAGACCCAGTACTTC.

The gene calls are TRBV2 and TRBJ1-5; 8 bases align to TRBD1. V shed 6 bases, J shed 6 bases, and the junction held 10 bases outside the gene matches. The CDR3 covers 15 residues. In germline, CDR1 is SNHLY, CDR2 FYNNEI. The CDR3 DNA reads as TGTGCCAGCAGCGGTACCGGGACAGGAATTCAGCCCCAGCATTTT. Its protein product is CASSGTGTGIQPQHF.

V gene TRBV18 combines with J gene TRBJ1-3; 8 bases are a match to TRBD1. V was clipped by 6 bases and J by 7 bases; unmatched bases: 5. The germline gives CDR1 KGHSH, CDR2 LQKENI. The CDR3 contains 13 residues. This CDR3 is CASSRQGRNTIYF. CDR3 nucleotides: TGTGCCAGCTCCCGACAGGGGAGGAACACCATATATTTT.

V usage is TRBV6-1 and J usage is TRBJ2-7; D might be TRBD1 (6 bases). The CDR3 covers 14 residues. The V gene's germline CDR1 is MNHNS and CDR2 SASEGT. Deletions cut 0 bases from V and 5 bases from J, with 11 bases between. In DNA, the CDR3 is TGTGCCAGCAGTGAAGCCGGACAGTCGGACGAGCAGTACTTC. This sequence encodes CASSEAGQSDEQYF.

This clone has only a few counts. The chain recombines TRBV5-4 with TRBJ1-1; 10 bases are a match to TRBD1. The J segment lost 4 bases and the V segment lost 4 bases, leaving 10 bases of the junction unmatched. This CDR3 is 16 amino acids long. Germline CDR1 and CDR2: SGHNT and YYREEE (reference sequence). For the CDR3, the DNA is TGTGCCAGCAGCAGAGACGACAGGGGGCTGACCACTGAAGCTTTCTTT. Encoded protein: CASSRDDRGLTTEAFF.

V gene TRBV27 combines with J gene TRBJ2-7, with a possible D match to TRBD1 (6 bases). Germline CDR1 MNHEY, CDR2 SMNVEV (reference sequence). The length of the CDR3 is 14 residues. Trimming took 2 bases from V and 2 from J, leaving 10 bases between them. CDR3 residues: CASSLGRGTYEQYF. The CDR3 DNA sequence: TGTGCCAGCAGTTTAGGCAGGGGAACCTACGAGCAGTACTTC.

The chain links TRBV4-2 to TRBJ2-1; D is undetermined. This CDR3 comprises 16 residues. V was shortened by 0 bases and J by 6 bases, with 15 bases between the two germline ends. CDR1 and CDR2 (germline): LGHNA, YNFKEQ. CDR3 nucleotides: TGTGCCAGCAGCCAAGAGCGGTCTGATCCCTCCAATGAGCAGTTCTTC. This encodes CASSQERSDPSNEQFF.

The V gene is TRBV28, the J gene TRBJ2-7; D is possibly TRBD1 (5 bases). The V gene lost 6 bases and the J gene lost 12 bases, with 18 bases spanning the gap. Germline V gene sequence: CDR1 MDHEN, CDR2 SYDVKM. This CDR3 spans 12 amino acids. The CDR3: CASSLRQGIRYF. CDR3 sequence (DNA): TGTGCCAGCAGCCTTCGTCAGGGTATAAGGTACTTC.

This clone was seen once. The CDR3 loop is CASSPGQGHTEAFF. CDR3 nucleotides: TGTGCCAGCTCACCGGGACAGGGGCACACTGAAGCTTTCTTT. The V and J genes are TRBV18 and TRBJ1-1; 10 bases line up with TRBD1. The CDR3 covers 14 residues. Losses at the gene ends were 3 bases for V and 3 bases for J; bases not matched to a gene: 1. Germline V gene lookup returns CDR1 KGHSH and CDR2 LQKENI.

This clone was seen more than once but under ten times. This sequence joins TRBV5-6 and TRBJ1-2, with TRBD1 matching 8 bases. V gave up 6 bases and J gave up 2 bases; unmatched junction bases: 6. This CDR3 spans 14 amino acids. CDR1 and CDR2 (germline): SGHDT, YYEEEE. CDR3 residues: CASKGTGRNYGYTF. The CDR3 DNA reads as TGTGCCAGCAAGGGGACAGGTCGAAACTATGGCTACACCTTC.

This chain connects TRBV15 to TRBJ2-7, with D perhaps matching TRBD1 (6 bases). CDR3 length equals 15 residues. V lost 4 bases and J 2 bases, leaving 15 bases between the germline ends. CDR1 and CDR2 (germline): LNHNV, YYDKDF (reference sequence). In DNA, the CDR3 is TGTGCCACCAGCACAAGGGGGTCTTTCACCTACGAGCAGTACTTC. It specifies CATSTRGSFTYEQYF.